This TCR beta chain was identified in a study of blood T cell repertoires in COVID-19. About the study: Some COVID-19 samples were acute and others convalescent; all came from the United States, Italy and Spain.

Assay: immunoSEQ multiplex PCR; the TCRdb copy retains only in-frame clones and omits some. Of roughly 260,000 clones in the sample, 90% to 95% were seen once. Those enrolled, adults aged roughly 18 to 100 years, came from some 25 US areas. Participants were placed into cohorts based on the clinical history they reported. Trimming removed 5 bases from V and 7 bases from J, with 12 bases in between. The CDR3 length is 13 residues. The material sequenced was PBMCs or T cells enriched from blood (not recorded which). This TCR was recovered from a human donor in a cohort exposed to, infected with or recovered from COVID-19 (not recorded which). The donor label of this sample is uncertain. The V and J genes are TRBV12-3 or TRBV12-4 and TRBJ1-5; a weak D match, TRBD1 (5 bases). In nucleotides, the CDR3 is TGTGCCAGCAGTCCCCGGGGGAGCCAGCCCCAGCATTTT. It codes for CASSPRGSQPQHF.